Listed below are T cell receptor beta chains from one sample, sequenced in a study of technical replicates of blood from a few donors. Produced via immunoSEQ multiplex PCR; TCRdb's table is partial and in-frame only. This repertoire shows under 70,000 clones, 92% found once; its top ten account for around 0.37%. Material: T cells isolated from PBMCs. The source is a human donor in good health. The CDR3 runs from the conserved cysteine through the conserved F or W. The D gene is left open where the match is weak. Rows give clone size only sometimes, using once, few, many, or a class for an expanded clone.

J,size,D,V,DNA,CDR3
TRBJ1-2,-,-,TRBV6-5,TGTGCCAGCAGTCTCAGGGGATCCCATGGCTACACCTTC,CASSLRGSHGYTF
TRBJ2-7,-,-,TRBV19,TGTGCCAGTAGTAGAGAGCCGGGCTACGAGCAGTACTTC,CASSREPGYEQYF
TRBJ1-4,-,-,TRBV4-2,TGTGCCAGCAGCCAAGAATTGACTCTTTCCCATGAAAAACTGTTTTTT,CASSQELTLSHEKLFF
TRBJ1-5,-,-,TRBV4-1,TGCGCCAGCAGCCAGACCCTAGCTGATAGCAATCAGCCCCAGCATTTT,CASSQTLADSNQPQHF
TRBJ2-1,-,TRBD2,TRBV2,TGTGCCAGCAGTGAATGGGCGGGAGGCCGCGGAGATGAGCAGTTCTTC,CASSEWAGGRGDEQFF
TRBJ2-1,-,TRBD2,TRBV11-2,TGTGCCAGCAGCTTACCACGGGAGGGTTACAATGAGCAGTTCTTC,CASSLPREGYNEQFF
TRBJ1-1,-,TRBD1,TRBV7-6,TGTGCCAGCAGCTTAGCGCAAGCAGGGGGCTCTCGAGCTTTCTTT,CASSLAQAGGSRAFF
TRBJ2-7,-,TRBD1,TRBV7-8,TGTGCCAGCAGCCTGGACAGGGGTCCCCACGAGCAGTACTTC,CASSLDRGPHEQYF
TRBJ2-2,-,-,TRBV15,TGTGCCACCAGCAGAGGTCGGAACACCGGGGAGCTGTTTTTT,CATSRGRNTGELFF
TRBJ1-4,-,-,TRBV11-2,TGTGCCAGCACCCTCAGAGGTTTTAATGAAAAACTGTTTTTT,CASTLRGFNEKLFF
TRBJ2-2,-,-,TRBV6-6,TGTGCCAGCAGTTACTCATCGGCCGGGGAGCTGTTTTTT,CASSYSSAGELFF
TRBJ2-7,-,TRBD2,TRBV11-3,TGTGCCAGCAGCCCGAGCGGGGCCTACGAGCAGTACTTC,CASSPSGAYEQYF
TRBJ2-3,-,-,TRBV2,TGTGCCAGCTGTCGGACTCCTGGGGGCACAGATACGCAGTATTTT,CASCRTPGGTDTQYF
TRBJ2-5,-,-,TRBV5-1,TGCGCCAGCAGCTTTGGGACTGCGAAAGAGACCCAGTACTTC,CASSFGTAKETQYF
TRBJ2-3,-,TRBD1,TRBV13,TGTGCCAGCAGCTCCCAGGGGGCTAGTAGAGATACGCAGTATTTT,CASSSQGASRDTQYF
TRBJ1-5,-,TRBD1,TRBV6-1,TGTGCCAGCAGTGAGCCTACAGGGGTGCCTCAGCCCCAGCATTTT,CASSEPTGVPQPQHF
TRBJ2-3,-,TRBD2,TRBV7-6,TGTGCCAGCACCCCCCTAGCGGGAGTTATGAATACGCAGTATTTT,CASTPLAGVMNTQYF
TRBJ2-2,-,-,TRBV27,TGTGCCAGCAGTTTGGGCTTCTCCGGGGAGCTGTTTTTT,CASSLGFSGELFF
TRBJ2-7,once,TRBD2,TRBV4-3,TGCGCCAGCAGCCAAGTAATGCGGGAGACATACGAGCAGTACTTC,CASSQVMRETYEQYF
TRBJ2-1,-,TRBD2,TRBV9,TGTGCCAGCGGGACTAGCGGGGTCTGGGATGAGCAGTTCTTC,CASGTSGVWDEQFF
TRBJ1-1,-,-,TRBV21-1,TGTGCCAGCAGCGTCCGCAGGGAACGGAACACTGAAGCTTTCTTT,CASSVRRERNTEAFF
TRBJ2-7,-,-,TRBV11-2,TGTGCCAGCAGCTTAGATGAGAAGCAGGGATCTTTCGACGAGCAGTACTTC,CASSLDEKQGSFDEQYF
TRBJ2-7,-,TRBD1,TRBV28,TGTGCCAGCAACACCGGGGACAGGGGCAGCGAGCAGTACTTC,CASNTGDRGSEQYF
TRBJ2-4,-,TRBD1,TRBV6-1,TGTGCCAGCAGTGAAGCCAGAAACAGGGGGATGACCAAAAACATTCAGTACTTC,CASSEARNRGMTKNIQYF
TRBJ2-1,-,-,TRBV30,TGTGCCTGGACCCGGCGACTAGCCTACAATGAGCAGTTCTTC,CAWTRRLAYNEQFF
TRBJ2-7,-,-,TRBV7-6,TGTGCCAGCAGCTTAGGGGGCCCCGGCATCCACGAGCAGTACTTC,CASSLGGPGIHEQYF
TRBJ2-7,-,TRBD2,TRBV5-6,TGTGCCAGCAGCTATACCGGGACTAGTTTATCCTACGAGCAGTACTTC,CASSYTGTSLSYEQYF
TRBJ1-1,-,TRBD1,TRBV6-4,TGTGCCAGCAGTGCGCACAGGGGTTGTGATTCGAACACTGAAGCTTTCTTT,CASSAHRGCDSNTEAFF
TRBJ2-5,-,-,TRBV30,TGTGCCTGGAGTGAACCAGAAGAGACCCAGTACTTC,CAWSEPEETQYF
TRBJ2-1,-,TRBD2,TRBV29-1,TGCAGCTTAGGGACTAGCGGGGGGAATGGGCAGTTCTTC,CSLGTSGGNGQFF
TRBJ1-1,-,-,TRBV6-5,TGTGCCAGCAGTTATAACCGAGAAACTGAAGCTTTCTTT,CASSYNRETEAFF
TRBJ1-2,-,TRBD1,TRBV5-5,TGTGCCAGCAGCCCCAACTATAAAACACAGGGGTCCTATGGCTACACCTTC,CASSPNYKTQGSYGYTF
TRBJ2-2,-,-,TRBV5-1,TGCGCCAGCAGCGAGGGGGACACTATCACCGGGGAGCTGTTTTTT,CASSEGDTITGELFF
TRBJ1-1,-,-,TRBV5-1,TGCGCCAGCCAGTCATTTGCAGGGAACACTGAAGCTTTCTTT,CASQSFAGNTEAFF
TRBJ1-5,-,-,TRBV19,TGTGCCAGTAGTATGGGGGCAGGGTTGAATCAGCCCCAGCATTTT,CASSMGAGLNQPQHF
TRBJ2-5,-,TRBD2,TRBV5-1,TGCGCCAGCAGCTTGGCCCTCGGCGGGAGGGCCGAAGAGACCCAGTACTTC,CASSLALGGRAEETQYF
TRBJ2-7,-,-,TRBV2,TGTGCCAGCAGCAACTACGAGCAGTACTTC,CASSNYEQYF
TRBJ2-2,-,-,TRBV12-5,TGTGCTAGTGGAGCGGGACAAACGAACACCGGGGAGCTGTTTTTT,CASGAGQTNTGELFF
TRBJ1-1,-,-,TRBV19,TGTGCCAGTAGTAGGGGACACCTGAACACTGAAGCTTTCTTT,CASSRGHLNTEAFF
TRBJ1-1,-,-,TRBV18,TGTGCCAGCTCACCACCTGGCAGGGAAATGAACACTGAAGCTTTCTTT,CASSPPGREMNTEAFF
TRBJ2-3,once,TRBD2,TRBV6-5,TGTGCCAGCAGTACTAGCGGGAGGAGTACAGATACGCAGTATTTT,CASSTSGRSTDTQYF
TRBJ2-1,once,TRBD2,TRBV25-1,TGTGCCAGCAGTGACCGGGGACTAGCGGGCTACAATGAGCAGTTCTTC,CASSDRGLAGYNEQFF
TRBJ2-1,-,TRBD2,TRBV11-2,TGTGCCAGCAGCTTAGCGGGAGGGCCCTACAATGAGCAGTTCTTC,CASSLAGGPYNEQFF
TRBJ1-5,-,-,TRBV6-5,TGTGCCAGCAGCCCCGACAGAAACCAGCCCCAGCATTTT,CASSPDRNQPQHF
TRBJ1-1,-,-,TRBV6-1,TGTGCCAGCAGTGAAGTCTATAAGAACACTGAAGCTTTCTTT,CASSEVYKNTEAFF
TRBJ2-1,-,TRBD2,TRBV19,TGTGCCAGTACCGCAATACTAGCGGGAGATTCCTACAATGAGCAGTTCTTC,CASTAILAGDSYNEQFF